This T cell receptor (beta chain) was sequenced during a study of shared clonotypes between healthy human individuals. The wider study: Donors were two women and three men aged 18 to 49.

Sequencing used immunoSEQ multiplex PCR; TCRdb keeps in-frame clones, though not all of them. The sample holds under 1,100,000 clones, 78% seen once. Germline-derived CDR1 and CDR2 are GTSNPN and SVGIG (reference sequence). Trimming removed 8 bases from V and 3 bases from J, with 14 bases in between. This CDR3 comprises 13 residues. A single count supports this clone. Sequencing used memory CD4+ T cells from PBMCs. The subset denotes: CD45RA-negative fraction. The chain has TRBV30 and TRBJ1-3; D possibly corresponds to TRBD1 (5 bases). This clonotype was obtained from a man between 18 and 35 years old in good health. Some clones in this sample may be carry-over from other donors' samples. The CDR3 nucleotides read TGTGCCCGGGACGGACTCTTTGGAAACACCATATATTTT. Translating gives CARDGLFGNTIYF.